Listed below are T cell receptor beta chains from one sample, sequenced in a study of T cell responses to AZD1222 COVID-19 vaccine. Assay used: immunoSEQ multiplex PCR; TCRdb lists only in-frame clones, some missing. The sample holds around 90,000 clones, about 88% seen once. The specimen was peripheral blood, collected on day 0 of AZD1222 vaccination. The source of these receptors is an adult in good health. Both conserved end residues are trimmed from each CDR3. Some rows mark clone size as missing; the rest say once, few, many or name a class of expanded clone.

size	V	length	CDR3
-	TRBV6-5	13	ASSMGGGVYETQY
-	TRBV10-3	14	AISPGDSLIYYGYT
-	TRBV12-5	10	ASVGEGYGYT
-	TRBV19	14	ASTLHRGGRNAEAF
-	TRBV15	13	ATSRGGGDRTEAF
-	TRBV19	12	ASSRGDSRHEQF
-	TRBV30	11	AWSLSSGNTIY
-	TRBV27	13	ASSLGGTSSYEQY
-	TRBV6-1	14	ASSESFGSASYEQY
-	TRBV5-1	12	ASRRGEYNSPLH
-	TRBV30	10	AWSPQRDTQY
-	TRBV6-5	13	ASSYSLAENEKLF
few	TRBV6-6	11	ASRIKPQTEAF
-	TRBV5-4	12	ASSSPELAGELF
few	TRBV6-5	13	ASIGWWQGVDEQY
-	TRBV28	12	ASSPGQVNQPQH
-	TRBV7-6	13	ASSPQTGYNSPLH
-	TRBV7-2	13	ASSYDRALGQPQH
-	TRBV29-1	11	SARITGSYGYT
-	TRBV12-3/TRBV12-4	10	ASTPGQGGAF
-	TRBV12-3/TRBV12-4	11	ASSFSDTQNGF
-	TRBV11-3	10	ASSRDRNTIY
-	TRBV27	10	ASKTGVGEQY
-	TRBV7-3	12	ASSLGPGSYEQY
-	TRBV7-9	11	ASSPQMGSPLH
-	TRBV6-5	13	ASAEGKEVNSPLH
-	TRBV5-4	10	ASSFTMNEQF
-	TRBV19	11	ASSIEGLETQY
-	TRBV5-4	10	ASSRDSYGYT
-	TRBV6-1	11	ASSEDLTGELF
-	TRBV3-1/TRBV3-2	17	ASSQEVRDSTKLTGELF
-	TRBV3-1/TRBV3-2	11	ASSHFDTGELF
-	TRBV7-2	11	ASSLGRAGRAF
-	TRBV7-2	16	ASSLEPPQSGSNEKLF
-	TRBV24-1	13	ATSDLGQAVYEQY
-	TRBV2	11	AGRTGPNYGYT
-	TRBV19	11	ATRGGAGNTIY
few	TRBV4-1	12	ASSQRTENSPLH
-	TRBV6-2/TRBV6-3	13	ASSPIRTLNTEAF
-	TRBV5-6	12	ASSLNRVGYGYT
-	TRBV5-1	10	ASRLPQETQY
-	TRBV9	14	ASSVVWWEGAYGYT
-	TRBV19	13	ASSPRTGGTGELF
-	TRBV12-2	14	ASRLVSRTGNNEQF
-	TRBV6-5	12	ASTSTGVGNTIY
-	TRBV10-2	12	ASSTGGAPNEQF
-	TRBV7-8	13	ASSLEGQGTSPLH
-	TRBV20-1	9	SARGGETQY
-	TRBV18	11	ASTTMGLTEAF
-	TRBV19	11	ASSEGANTEAF
-	TRBV6-2/TRBV6-3	13	ASSRAGAGGETQY
-	TRBV5-4	14	ASSGRGRDSTDTQY
-	TRBV5-8	13	ASSYLPQVSYEQY
-	TRBV3-1/TRBV3-2	11	ASSQAGFTEAF
-	TRBV7-6	11	ASSPQGPNEQF
-	TRBV5-1	11	ASNPGVTDTQY
-	TRBV9	13	ASSVGTGSNTEAF